This TCR beta chain was captured in a study of technical replicates of blood from a handful of donors (dated by TCRdb to the late 2010s). Notes on this clone: Its recognized antigen is unknown. No base qualities exist here, and no much larger clone lies one base off it.

From the cysteine through the phenylalanine, the CDR3 covers 14 amino acids. Only CDR3 DNA is held: 42 bases, read in frame from base 1. V drops 1 base and J drops 0 bases, leaving 7 bases in between. As encoded in the germline V gene, CDR1 is SQVTM while CDR2 is ANQGSEA. Receptor libraries were prepared by the immunoSEQ multiplex PCR assay. TCRdb took this table from immuneACCESS and kept in-frame rearrangements with V and J called. Such tables lack part of the clones; where checked against another copy, unresolved V genes explain under half of the gap, and the rest is unexplained. The sample table holds around 83,000 clones, of which about 91% were seen once. The ten top clones hold about 0.35% of the sample.

The sequence is built from TRBV29-1 and TRBJ1-5; tentative D gene TRBD1, with 6 bases matching. The TCR originated in a human donor in good health. Some clones in this sample may be carry-over from other donors' samples. Specimen: T cells isolated from PBMCs. The DNA sequence is as follows: TGCAGCGTTGAAGGGACAGATAGCAATCAGCCCCAGCATTTT. This encodes CSVEGTDSNQPQHF.